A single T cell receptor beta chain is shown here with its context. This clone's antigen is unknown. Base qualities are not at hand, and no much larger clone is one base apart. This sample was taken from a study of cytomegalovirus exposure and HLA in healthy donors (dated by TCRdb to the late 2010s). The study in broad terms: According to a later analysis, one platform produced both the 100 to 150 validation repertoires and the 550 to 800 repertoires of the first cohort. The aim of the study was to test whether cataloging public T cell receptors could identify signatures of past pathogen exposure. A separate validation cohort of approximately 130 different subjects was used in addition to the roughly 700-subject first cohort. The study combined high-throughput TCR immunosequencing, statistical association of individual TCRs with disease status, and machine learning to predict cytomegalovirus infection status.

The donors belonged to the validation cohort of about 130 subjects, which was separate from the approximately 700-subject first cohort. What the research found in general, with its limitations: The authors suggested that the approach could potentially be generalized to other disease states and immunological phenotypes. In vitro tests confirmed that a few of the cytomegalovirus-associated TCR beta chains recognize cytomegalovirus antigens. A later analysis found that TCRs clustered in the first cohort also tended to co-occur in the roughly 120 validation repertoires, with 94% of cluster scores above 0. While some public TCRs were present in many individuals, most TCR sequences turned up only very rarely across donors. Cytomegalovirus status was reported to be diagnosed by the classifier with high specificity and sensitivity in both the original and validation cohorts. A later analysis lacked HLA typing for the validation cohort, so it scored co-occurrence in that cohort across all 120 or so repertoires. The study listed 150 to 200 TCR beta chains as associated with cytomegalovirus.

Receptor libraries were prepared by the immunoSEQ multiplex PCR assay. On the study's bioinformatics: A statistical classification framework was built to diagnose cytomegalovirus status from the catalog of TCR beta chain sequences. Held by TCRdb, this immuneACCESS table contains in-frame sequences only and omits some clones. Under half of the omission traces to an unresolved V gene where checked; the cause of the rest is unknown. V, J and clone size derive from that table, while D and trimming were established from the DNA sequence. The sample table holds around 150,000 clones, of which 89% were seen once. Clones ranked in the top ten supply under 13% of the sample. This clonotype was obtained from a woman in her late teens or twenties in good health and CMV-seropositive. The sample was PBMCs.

Here is the DNA: TGTGCCAGCAGTGAAGCGCTTCTGGGTATCAGCCGGAGACGCGAGACCCAGTACTTC. The resulting protein is CASSEALLGISRRRETQYF. This receptor chain uses TRBV2 and TRBJ2-5, with the D gene call left open. CDR1 and CDR2 are drawn from the germline V gene: SNHLY, FYNNEI. V gives up 0 bases and J gives up 5 bases, and the segment between their germline ends measures 25 bases. The CDR3 goes from the cysteine to the phenylalanine over 19 residues. Only CDR3 DNA is held: 57 bases, read in frame from base 1.